Listed below are T cell receptor beta chains from one sample, sequenced in a study of blood T cells in healthy people across ages. TCRdb called the 5' RACE reads again in MiXCR, with one record for every CDR3 protein. The sample records around 520,000 distinct CDR3 sequences, about 27% being singletons. The sample was also reused in another study, on T cells of mothers and their children.

The sample was blood. These receptors were obtained from a boy younger than 10 in good health. Both conserved end residues are part of each CDR3. D genes are given only for firm matches. Where a row states a size, it is once, few, many or the class of an expanded clone; other rows omit it.

TRBV6-1	TRBJ2-3	NA	TRBD2	TGTGCCAGCAGCCCCCCTAGCGGGGGGACCTCTAGCACAGATACGCAGTATTTT	CASSPPSGGTSSTDTQYF
TRBV12-5	TRBJ2-3	NA	TRBD1	TGTGCTAGTGGACCGCTTTTACAGGGGGCGGCCGGGTATTTT	CASGPLLQGAAGYF
TRBV9	TRBJ2-3	NA	NA	TGTGCCAGCAGCGCCCGAACTAGTCTTGATACGCAGTATTTT	CASSARTSLDTQYF
TRBV5-1	TRBJ2-3	few	TRBD2	TGCGCCAGCAGCACCCGACTAGCGGGAGGGGTGACAGATACGCAGTATTTT	CASSTRLAGGVTDTQYF
TRBV29-1	TRBJ1-2	NA	TRBD1	TGCAGCGTTGAAGGAGGGGGCAACTATGGCTACACCTTC	CSVEGGGNYGYTF
TRBV10-3	TRBJ2-2	NA	TRBD2	TGTGCCATCAGCCGGACTAGGAACACCGGGGAGCTGTTTTTT	CAISRTRNTGELFF
TRBV27	TRBJ1-6	once	TRBD1	TGTGCCAGCAGGGGGACAGCCTCATATTCACCCCTCCACTTT	CASRGTASYSPLHF
TRBV15	TRBJ2-5	NA	NA	TGTGCCACCAGCATACGGTACCAAGAGACCCAGTACTTC	CATSIRYQETQYF
TRBV10-3	TRBJ2-5	NA	TRBD2	TGTGCCATCAGCCCCGGGACTAGGGGAGGAGAGACCCAGTACTTC	CAISPGTRGGETQYF
TRBV7-2	TRBJ1-2	few	NA	TGTGCCAGCAGCTTGCCCCTCTATGGCTACACCTTC	CASSLPLYGYTF
TRBV5-1	TRBJ1-6	NA	TRBD1	TGCGCCAGCAGCTTCGACAGGGGGAAAAATTCACCCCTCCACTTT	CASSFDRGKNSPLHF
TRBV4-1	TRBJ2-4	NA	NA	TGCGCCAGCAGCCAAGATTCCCGGGGAGATCAGTACTTC	CASSQDSRGDQYF
TRBV7-2	TRBJ2-3	NA	TRBD2	TGTGCCAGCAGCTTAACTAGACTAGCGGTGTTGAATACGCAGTATTTT	CASSLTRLAVLNTQYF
TRBV20-1	TRBJ2-2	NA	NA	TGCAGTGCTAGCGAGCGCCCAAACCCCGGGGAGCTGTTTTTT	CSASERPNPGELFF
TRBV7-9	TRBJ1-2	NA	TRBD1	TGTGCCAGCAGCTTAGGGGGGACAGGGGCCTCTACTAGCTATGGCTACACCTTC	CASSLGGTGASTSYGYTF
TRBV29-1	TRBJ1-2	few	NA	TGCAGCGTTGCAAGGGAGGGATTGGAGTATGGCTACACCTTC	CSVAREGLEYGYTF
TRBV20-1	TRBJ2-3	NA	NA	TGCAGTGCTAGAGATCAGCTAGTCTATACTTCGCAGTATTTT	CSARDQLVYTSQYF
TRBV27	TRBJ2-2	NA	NA	TGTGCCAGCAGTTTTGCTGGCTACCGAGCCGGGGAGCTGTTTTTT	CASSFAGYRAGELFF
TRBV20-1	TRBJ2-5	NA	NA	TGCAGTGCGAGGGGGACTGAGTACCAAGAGACCCAGTACTTC	CSARGTEYQETQYF
TRBV20-1	TRBJ2-3	NA	NA	TGCAGTGCTAGAAGGATTAGCACAGATACGCAGTATTTT	CSARRISTDTQYF
TRBV11-2	TRBJ2-1	NA	TRBD2	TGTGCCAGCAGCTTACTAGCGGGAGGGCCGGTAACCTACAATGAGCAGTTCTTC	CASSLLAGGPVTYNEQFF
TRBV25-1	TRBJ2-5	NA	TRBD1	TGTGCCAGCAGTGCCGGGACAGGGTTCCAGGAGACCCAGTACTTC	CASSAGTGFQETQYF
TRBV6-1	TRBJ2-1	NA	TRBD2	TGTGCCAGCATCCAAAAGGCGGGAGTGTCCTACAATGAGCAGTTCTTC	CASIQKAGVSYNEQFF
TRBV7-3	TRBJ1-2	few	NA	TGTGCCAGCAGCTTCTCCGGGCAGGGCGACGGCTACACCTTC	CASSFSGQGDGYTF
TRBV10-3	TRBJ2-5	few	NA	TGTGCCATCAGTGAGCCTGGGGGCCAAGAGACCCAGTACTTC	CAISEPGGQETQYF
TRBV3-1	TRBJ2-5	NA	TRBD2	TGTGCCAGCAGCCAAGATCGGAGTAGCGGGGGCTGGGAGACCCAGTACTTC	CASSQDRSSGGWETQYF
TRBV3-1	TRBJ1-4	many	NA	TGTGCCCGACAACCCGCGGGGACCGGTAATGAAAAACTGTTTTTT	CARQPAGTGNEKLFF
TRBV5-1	TRBJ2-4	few	NA	TGCGCCAGCAGCCCTAGTGGGGTGCCCGAAAACATTCAGTACTTC	CASSPSGVPENIQYF
TRBV7-6	TRBJ1-4	NA	NA	TGTGCCAGCAGCCCTTATCGTTCGAAACTGTTTTTT	CASSPYRSKLFF
TRBV2	TRBJ2-1	few	NA	TGTGCCAGCAGTGGGGGGGGGCGCGCCTACAATGAGCAGTTCTTC	CASSGGGRAYNEQFF
TRBV10-3	TRBJ2-1	few	TRBD2	TGTGCCATCAGTGAGTCTCCTGCGGCTAGCGGAAGGAATGAGCAGTTCTTC	CAISESPAASGRNEQFF
TRBV7-9	TRBJ2-5	few	TRBD2	TGTGCCAGCAGCTCCTGGAGGGAGCGGGATGAGACCCAGTACTTC	CASSSWRERDETQYF
TRBV7-2	TRBJ1-2	few	TRBD1	TGTGCCAGCAGCTCCGCCGGGACAGGGGTAGAAGGCTACACCTTC	CASSSAGTGVEGYTF
TRBV3-1	TRBJ1-2	NA	NA	TGTGCCAGCAGCCAAGATCCTAGGCAGCTCTATGGCTACACCTTC	CASSQDPRQLYGYTF
TRBV4-2	TRBJ1-2	NA	NA	TGTGCCAGCAGCCAAACCCGGGCCGAAGGGAACTATGGCTACACCTTC	CASSQTRAEGNYGYTF
TRBV14	TRBJ2-3	many	TRBD1	TGTGCCAGCAGCCAGACAGGGAACGCAGATACGCAGTATTTT	CASSQTGNADTQYF
TRBV12-3/TRBV12-4	TRBJ1-1	NA	NA	TGTGCCAGCAGTCCAGGGTCAACTGAAGCTTTCTTT	CASSPGSTEAFF
TRBV9	TRBJ2-5	NA	NA	TGTGCCAGCAGCCCAGATCGGACATGTCAAGAGACCCAGTACTTC	CASSPDRTCQETQYF
TRBV25-1	TRBJ1-4	NA	NA	TGTGCCAGCAACGGGCTCGTCGCAACTAATGAAAAACTGTTTTTT	CASNGLVATNEKLFF
TRBV9	TRBJ2-1	few	TRBD2	TGTGCCAGCAGCCTCCCCCTAGCGGGGGGTACCTACAATGAGCAGTTCTTC	CASSLPLAGGTYNEQFF
TRBV6-6	TRBJ1-2	NA	NA	TGTGCCAGCAGTTACGAGGGGCCATTTGTTAACTATGGCTACACCTTC	CASSYEGPFVNYGYTF
TRBV2	TRBJ1-1	NA	NA	TGTGCCTGCAGAGAGAACACTGAAGCTTTCTTT	CACRENTEAFF
TRBV29-1	TRBJ1-1	NA	TRBD1	TGCAGTCCTTTGGAGGACAGGGGGCGCGGTACTGAAGCTTTCTTT	CSPLEDRGRGTEAFF
TRBV13	TRBJ1-3	few	NA	TGTGCCAGCAGCTTATTGGTAACAGGATTCTCTGGAAACACCGTATATTTT	CASSLLVTGFSGNTVYF
TRBV4-3	TRBJ2-5	NA	TRBD2	TGCGCCAGCAGCCAAGATACGGGAGGGGGAGAGACCCAGTACTTC	CASSQDTGGGETQYF
TRBV2	TRBJ2-4	NA	NA	TGTGCCAGCAGTGATTGGTGGCCTTTCAGCGATCTAGCCAAAAACATTCAGTACTTC	CASSDWWPFSDLAKNIQYF
TRBV20-1	TRBJ1-4	NA	TRBD1	TGCAGTGCAGGGACAGGGAATGAAAAACTGTTTTTT	CSAGTGNEKLFF
TRBV6-1	TRBJ2-7	NA	NA	TGTGCCAGCAGTGTAGAGGTCTCCTACGAGCAGTACTTC	CASSVEVSYEQYF
TRBV20-1	TRBJ2-5	NA	NA	TGCAGTGCTCAAGAGGTTATCGGGGAGACCCAGTACTTC	CSAQEVIGETQYF
TRBV7-2	TRBJ2-2	NA	TRBD2	TGTGTCAGCAGCCTCCGCGGGAGTAGTACCGGGGAGCTGTTTTTT	CVSSLRGSSTGELFF
TRBV12-5	TRBJ1-1	once	NA	TGTGCTAGTGGTTTGGGCCGGGGGAGCTCCACTTCGGCTTTCTTT	CASGLGRGSSTSAFF
TRBV29-1	TRBJ2-1	NA	TRBD2	TGCAGCGTTGAGTCTAGCGGGAGGCATGAGCAGTTCTTC	CSVESSGRHEQFF
TRBV25-1	TRBJ2-7	few	NA	TGTGCCAGCAGTGAAGCCTCCCCCCACGAGCAGTACTTC	CASSEASPHEQYF
TRBV7-2	TRBJ1-2	few	NA	TGTGCCAGCATGTTTAGTGGTACTGAGGGCTACACCTTC	CASMFSGTEGYTF
TRBV12-3/TRBV12-4	TRBJ2-1	few	TRBD2	TGTGCCAGCAGTTTCGTGGGACTAGCGGGGAACAATGAGCAGTTCTTC	CASSFVGLAGNNEQFF
TRBV12-3/TRBV12-4	TRBJ2-7	NA	TRBD2	TGTGCCAGCAGTTTAAGTCTAGCGGGGAGAAACTCCTACGAGCAGTACTTC	CASSLSLAGRNSYEQYF
TRBV30	TRBJ1-2	few	NA	TGTGCGGGACGGGAGGACTATGGCTACACCTTC	CAGREDYGYTF
TRBV6-2/TRBV6-3	TRBJ1-2	few	NA	TGTGCCAGCAGTTACTCGACTGGGTTCGGCTACACCTTC	CASSYSTGFGYTF